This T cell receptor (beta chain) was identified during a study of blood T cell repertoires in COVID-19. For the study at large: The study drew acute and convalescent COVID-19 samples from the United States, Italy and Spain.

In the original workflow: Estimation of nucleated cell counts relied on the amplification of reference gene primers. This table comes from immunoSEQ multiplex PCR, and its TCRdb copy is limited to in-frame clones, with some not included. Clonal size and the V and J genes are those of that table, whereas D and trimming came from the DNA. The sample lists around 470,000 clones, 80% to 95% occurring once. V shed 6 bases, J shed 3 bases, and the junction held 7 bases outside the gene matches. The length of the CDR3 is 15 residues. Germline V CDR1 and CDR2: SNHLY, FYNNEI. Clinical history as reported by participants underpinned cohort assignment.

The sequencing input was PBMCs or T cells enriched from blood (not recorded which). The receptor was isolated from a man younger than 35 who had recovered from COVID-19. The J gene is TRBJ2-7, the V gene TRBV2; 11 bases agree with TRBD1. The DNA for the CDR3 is TGTGCCAGCAGGGAACCGGGACAGGGGGGCTACGAGCAGTACTTC. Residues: CASREPGQGGYEQYF.